This TCR beta chain emerged from a study of blood T cell repertoires in COVID-19. The overall study: Researchers got acute and convalescent COVID-19 samples from the United States, Italy and Spain. PBMCs, B-cell-depleted T cells, or T cells were the source of the cDNA or gDNA that made up the material.

In the original processing: Amplification with reference gene primers provided the estimates of nucleated cell counts. Repertoires were generated with immunoSEQ multiplex PCR, while TCRdb's copy carries only in-frame clones and drops some. The V and J calls and the clone size are those of that table, but D and trimming were determined from the DNA. This sample has about 83,000 clones, with about 82% found just once. The source material was peripheral blood. This receptor was taken from an elderly woman in a cohort sampled during active or convalescent COVID-19.

The CDR3 protein is CASSPQTYYGYTF. DNA for the CDR3: TGTGCCAGCTCACCGCAGACATACTATGGCTACACCTTC. This chain connects TRBV18 to TRBJ1-2, with D unclear. The CDR3 has 13 amino acids. V lost 3 bases to trimming and J lost 3 bases, with 8 bases between them. Germline loops: CDR1 KGHSH, CDR2 LQKENI.